The present T cell receptor beta chain was sequenced within a study of blood T cells in healthy people across ages. Germline CDR1 and CDR2: DFQATT and SNEGSKA (reference sequence). This CDR3 comprises 13 residues. The V and J ends lost 1 base and 1 base respectively, with 7 bases between them. A remark on this clonotype: Its cognate antigen is unknown.

Through a sample-barcoded 5' primer and a J-beta primer mix, a second PCR was run for 7 to 11 cycles. Each CDR3 protein is one row after TCRdb ran MiXCR on the 5' RACE reads. Of 600,000 or so distinct CDR3 sequences in the sample, 21% were seen once. Study conclusions and caveats: Donor CMV status, an unknown factor, possibly confounded changes in expanded clonotypes. In older individuals, TCR beta diversity per million T cells was lower, falling roughly linearly with age.

V gene TRBV20-1 combines with J gene TRBJ2-5; D not certain. Sequencing was performed on blood. This clonotype was sampled from a man between 65 and 85 years old in good health. The CDR3 loop reads CSARVSLQETQYF. DNA for the CDR3: TGCAGTGCTAGAGTTTCACTCCAAGAGACCCAGTACTTC.